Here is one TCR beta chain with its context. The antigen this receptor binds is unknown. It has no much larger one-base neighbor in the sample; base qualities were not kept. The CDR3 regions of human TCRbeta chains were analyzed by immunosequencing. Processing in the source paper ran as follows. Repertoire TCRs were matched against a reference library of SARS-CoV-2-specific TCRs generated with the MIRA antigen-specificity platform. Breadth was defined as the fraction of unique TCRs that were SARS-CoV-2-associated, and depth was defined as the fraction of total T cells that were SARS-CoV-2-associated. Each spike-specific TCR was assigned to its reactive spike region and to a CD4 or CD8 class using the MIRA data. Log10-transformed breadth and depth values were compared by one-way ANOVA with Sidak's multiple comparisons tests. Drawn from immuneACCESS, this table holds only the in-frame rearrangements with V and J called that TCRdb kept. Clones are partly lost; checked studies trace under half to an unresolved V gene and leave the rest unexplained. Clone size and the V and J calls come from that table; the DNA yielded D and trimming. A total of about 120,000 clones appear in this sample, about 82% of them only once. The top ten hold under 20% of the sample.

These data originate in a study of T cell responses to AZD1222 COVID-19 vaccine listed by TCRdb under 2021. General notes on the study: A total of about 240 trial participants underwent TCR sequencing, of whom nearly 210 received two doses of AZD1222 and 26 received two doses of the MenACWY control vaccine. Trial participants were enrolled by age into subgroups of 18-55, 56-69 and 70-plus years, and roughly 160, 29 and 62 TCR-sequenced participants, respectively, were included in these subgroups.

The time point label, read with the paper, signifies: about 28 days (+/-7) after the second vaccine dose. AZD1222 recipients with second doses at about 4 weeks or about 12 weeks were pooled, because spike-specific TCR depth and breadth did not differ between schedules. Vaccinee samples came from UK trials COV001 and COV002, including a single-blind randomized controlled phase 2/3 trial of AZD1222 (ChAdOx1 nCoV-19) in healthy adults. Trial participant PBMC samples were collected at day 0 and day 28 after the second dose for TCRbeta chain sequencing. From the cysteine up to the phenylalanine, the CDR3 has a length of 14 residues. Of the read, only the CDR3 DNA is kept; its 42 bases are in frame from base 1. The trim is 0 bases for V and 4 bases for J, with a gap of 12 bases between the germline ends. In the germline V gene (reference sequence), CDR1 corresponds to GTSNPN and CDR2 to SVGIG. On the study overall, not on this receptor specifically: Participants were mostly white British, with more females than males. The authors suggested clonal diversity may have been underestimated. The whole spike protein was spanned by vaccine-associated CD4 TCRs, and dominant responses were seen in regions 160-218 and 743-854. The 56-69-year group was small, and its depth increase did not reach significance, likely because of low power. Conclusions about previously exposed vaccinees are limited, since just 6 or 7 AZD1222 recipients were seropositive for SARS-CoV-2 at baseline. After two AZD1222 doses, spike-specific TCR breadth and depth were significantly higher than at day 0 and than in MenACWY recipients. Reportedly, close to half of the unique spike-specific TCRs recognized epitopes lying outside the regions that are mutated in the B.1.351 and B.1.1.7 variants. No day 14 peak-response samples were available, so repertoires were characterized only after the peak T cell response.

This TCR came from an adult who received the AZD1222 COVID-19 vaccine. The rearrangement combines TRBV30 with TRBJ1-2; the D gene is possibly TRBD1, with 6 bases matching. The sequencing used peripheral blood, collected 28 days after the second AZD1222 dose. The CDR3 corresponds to CAWSVLGGPYGYTF. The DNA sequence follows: TGTGCCTGGAGTGTACTTGGGGGGCCCTATGGCTACACCTTC.